The T cell receptor beta chain described here comes from a study of blood T cell repertoires in COVID-19. Across the study: PBMCs, B-cell-depleted T cells, or T cells were the source of the cDNA or gDNA that made up the material.

The age range of participants was about 18 to 100 years, with residence in about two dozen US areas. The study counted Cohort 3 donors as recovered given two negative PCRs, clearance, or symptom resolution. The junction had 5 bases not matched to a gene; V was cut back by 5 bases and J by 6 bases. In germline, CDR1 is SEHNR, CDR2 FQNEAQ (reference sequence). This CDR3 has 13 amino acids. As handled by the study authors: Using reference gene primer amplification, nucleated cell counts were estimated. Using immunoSEQ multiplex PCR, the repertoire was profiled, and TCRdb retains in-frame clones only, with some absent. V, J and clone size are taken as reported in that table, and D and trimming were inferred from the DNA itself. The sample contains under 350,000 clones, roughly nine tenths of which appear only once.

The receptor's source is a middle-aged woman who had recovered from COVID-19. The specimen was PBMCs or T cells enriched from blood (not recorded which). This chain links TRBV7-9 with TRBJ1-2; TRBD1 matches at 8 bases. The CDR3 sequence is CASSRETGDGYTF. Written as DNA, the CDR3 is TGTGCCAGCAGCCGAGAGACAGGGGATGGCTACACCTTC.